The clone carrying this T cell receptor beta chain was observed a few times. Antigen specificity is unknown. The entry originates in a study of CD8+ T cells in alopecia areata. Study context: Tofacitinib administration persisted for 6 to 18 months, succeeded by 6 months off drug. Affected scalp percentage gauged treated patients' severity.

General study points: The presence of one nonresponder keeps the tie between baseline CD8+ expansion and response uncertain. Lesional tissue from the scalp (especially in alopecia totalis/universalis) showed higher clonality than normal scalp.

The germline V gene has CDR1 SGHNT and CDR2 YYREEE (reference sequence). Trimming removed 0 bases at V and 4 bases at J, with 5 bases between. This CDR3 has 12 residues. Sequencing templates came from extracted RNA that was reverse transcribed into cDNA. The protocol was immunoSEQ multiplex PCR, while the TCRdb copy is restricted to in-frame clones and leaves out a portion. The sample has 150,000 to 200,000 clones; about 60% are singletons. Stated treatment: oral pan-JAK inhibitor, 5-10 mg twice daily. The origin of this receptor is a human donor with alopecia areata. The V gene is TRBV5-4, the J gene TRBJ2-7; no clear D gene. The source was CD8+ T cells sorted from blood, collected at week 24, from a patient treated with tofacitinib. The CDR3 nucleotides read TGTGCCAGCAGCTTGGACCTTTACGAGCAGTACTTC. This encodes CASSLDLYEQYF.